Below are 20 T cell receptor beta chains sequenced from a single sample in a study of T cell responses to AZD1222 COVID-19 vaccine. Clones were read by immunoSEQ multiplex PCR, and TCRdb kept only the in-frame ones, dropping some. The sample holds over 150,000 clones, roughly nine tenths seen once. The sequencing used peripheral blood, collected on day 0 of MenACWY control vaccination. These receptors were obtained from an adult in good health.

The J gene is TRBJ2-1, the V gene TRBV19, with 7 bases aligning to TRBD1. CDR3 length: 14 amino acids. With V trimmed by 10 bases and J by 4 bases, 10 bases remained unmatched. Germline V gene data show CDR1 as LNHDA and CDR2 as SQIVND (reference sequence). CDR3 DNA: TGTGCCACCCGGGGACAGCCAAATTACAATGAGCAGTTCTTC. It encodes CATRGQPNYNEQFF.

V is TRBV6-5 and J is TRBJ2-7; D is undetermined. Between the trimmed V and J ends, which lost 5 bases and 4 bases, there was a span of 12 bases. This CDR3 region has 13 residues. Germline CDR1 is MNHEY and CDR2 is SVGAGI. CDR3 sequence reads: CASSLEPGYEQYV. The CDR3 region has the DNA TGTGCCAGCAGTCTAGAGCCTGGATACGAGCAGTACGTC.

The CDR3 loop reads CASSDLLLSGANVLTF. CDR3 DNA sequence: TGTGCCAGCAGTGATTTACTCCTCTCTGGGGCCAACGTCCTGACTTTC. The chain combines TRBV2 with TRBJ2-6; no firm D call. V was trimmed by 3 bases and J by 0 bases, leaving 9 bases between them. The CDR3 is 16 residues long. Germline-derived CDR1 and CDR2 are SNHLY and FYNNEI.

This chain uses TRBV6-5 with TRBJ1-2; 9 bases are a match to TRBD1. The V and J ends lost 4 bases and 6 bases, in that order; junction bases with no gene match: 9. CDR3 length: 15 amino acids. CDR1 and CDR2 (germline): MNHEY, SVGAGI. The CDR3 sequence: CASSSMGQGFHGYTF. CDR3 nucleotides: TGTGCCAGCAGTTCTATGGGACAGGGTTTTCATGGCTACACCTTC.

The V and J genes are TRBV6-5 and TRBJ2-3, with a tentative D call TRBD2 (5 bases). This CDR3 region has 16 residues. V was pared by 4 bases and J by 0 bases, with 14 bases between. The germline V gene encodes CDR1 MNHEY and CDR2 SVGAGI. CDR3 loop: CASSSDLATSTDTQYF. DNA of the CDR3: TGTGCCAGCAGTTCCGACCTAGCAACTAGCACAGATACGCAGTATTTT.

V and J are TRBV2 and TRBJ1-2; D is uncertain. V lost 6 bases and J lost 6, with 17 bases in between. The CDR3 is made up of 14 amino acids. Germline V CDR1 and CDR2: SNHLY, FYNNEI. In DNA, the CDR3 is TGTGCCAGCAGGCTGGGCCAGAGGCAGGATGGCTACACCTTC. As protein: CASRLGQRQDGYTF.

The V call is TRBV4-1, the J call TRBJ1-5; tentatively, D is TRBD1 (5 bases). The CDR3 contains 13 residues. Per the germline V gene, CDR1 is MGHRA and CDR2 is YSYEKL. V was trimmed by 0 bases and J by 7 bases, leaving 7 bases between them. The DNA for the CDR3 is TGCGCCAGCAGCCAAGAACGGGGGCAGCCCCAGCATTTT. Residues: CASSQERGQPQHF.

This clone was detected only a few times. This sequence joins TRBV29-1 and TRBJ2-1; D possibly corresponds to TRBD2 (6 bases). Germline V gene lookup returns CDR1 SQVTM and CDR2 ANQGSEA. The CDR3 covers 14 residues. The V gene lost 7 bases and the J gene lost 5 bases, with 18 bases spanning the gap. The CDR3 sequence is CSALTGTPDNEQFF. Written as DNA, the CDR3 is TGCAGCGCGCTGACCGGGACTCCCGACAATGAGCAGTTCTTC.

V usage is TRBV14 and J usage is TRBJ1-4, with 10 positions matching TRBD1. Germline lookup yields CDR1 SGHDN and CDR2 FVKESK. This CDR3 region has 18 residues. With V trimmed by 1 base and J by 3 bases, 8 bases remained unmatched. CDR3 sequence (DNA): TGTGCCAGCAGCCAAGTACGACGACAGGGGGCTTCTAATGAAAAACTGTTTTTT. It is translated as CASSQVRRQGASNEKLFF.

J is TRBJ1-2 and V is TRBV11-3; unclear D gene. V dropped 0 bases and J dropped 3 bases, with 8 bases sitting between them. This CDR3 contains 14 residues. In germline, CDR1 is SGHNT, CDR2 YENEEA. CDR3 in amino acids: CASSLDPEDYGYTF. CDR3 DNA: TGTGCCAGCAGCTTAGATCCGGAGGACTATGGCTACACCTTC.

The chain carries TRBV7-2 and TRBJ2-6, with D possibly being TRBD1 or TRBD2 (6 bases each). CDR1 and CDR2 from the germline V gene are SGHTA and FQGNSA. The CDR3 is made up of 18 amino acids. V was shortened by 1 base and J by 1 base, with 14 bases between the two germline ends. The CDR3 here is CASSLVRGGGSGANVLTF. CDR3 sequence (DNA): TGTGCCAGCAGCTTAGTCAGGGGAGGTGGATCTGGGGCCAACGTCCTGACTTTC.

V gene TRBV19 combines with J gene TRBJ2-1; 9 bases agree with TRBD1. V shed 7 bases and J 3 bases; nucleotides not matched to a gene: 4. The germline V gene encodes CDR1 LNHDA and CDR2 SQIVND (reference sequence). There are 14 residues in the CDR3. The CDR3 protein is CASIQGAGYNEQFF. Written as DNA, the CDR3 is TGTGCCAGTATACAGGGGGCGGGCTACAATGAGCAGTTCTTC.

This clone was seen only a few times. The J gene is TRBJ1-2, the V gene TRBV4-3; 9 nucleotides agree with TRBD1. V lost 3 bases to trimming and J lost 0 bases; unmatched junction nucleotides: 5. CDR3 length equals 16 residues. The germline gives CDR1 LGHNA, CDR2 YSLEER. Here the CDR3 DNA reads TGCGCCAGCAGCCAGGGGACAGGGATCGCTAACTATGGCTACACCTTC. Its protein is CASSQGTGIANYGYTF.

The chain couples TRBV5-6 to TRBJ1-1; 10 bases are a match to TRBD1. In germline, CDR1 is SGHDT, CDR2 YYEEEE. Trimming at V came to 2 bases and at J to 1 base, leaving 5 bases not matched to a gene. The length of the CDR3 is 16 residues. The CDR3 DNA sequence: TGTGCCAGCAGCTTCCGGACAGGGGGTAAGAACACTGAAGCTTTCTTT. Translating it yields CASSFRTGGKNTEAFF. Looking up the rest from reference TRBV5-6 and TRBJ1-1 gives the full variable domain: DAGVTQSPTHLIKTRGQQVTLRCSPKSGHDTVSWYQQALGQGPQFIFQYYEEEERQRGNFPDRFSGHQFPNYSSELNVNALLLGDSALYLCASSFRTGGKNTEAFFGQGTRLTVV.

The V gene is TRBV7-2, the J gene TRBJ2-1; no clear D. The V gene lost 3 bases and the J gene lost 5 bases, with 11 bases spanning the gap. Looked up from germline, CDR1 is SGHTA and CDR2 is FQGNSA. The CDR3 is 14 residues long. The CDR3, as DNA: TGTGCCAGCAGCTTCTCTTCCACTAACAATGAGCAGTTCTTC. Protein sequence: CASSFSSTNNEQFF.

The V call is TRBV5-4, the J call TRBJ2-2, with D uncertain. This CDR3 is 15 amino acids long. V lost 2 bases, J lost 4 bases, and 12 bases lay in between. CDR1 is SGHNT and CDR2 is YYREEE in the germline V gene (reference sequence). CDR3 residues: CASSLKSVSTGELFF. The CDR3 DNA follows: TGTGCCAGCAGCTTAAAGTCTGTGAGCACCGGGGAGCTGTTTTTT.

The chain uses TRBV7-2 and TRBJ2-3; no clear D gene. Trimming shortened V by 5 bases and J by 0 bases, and 12 bases separated the two germline ends. The germline V gene has CDR1 SGHTA and CDR2 FQGNSA. The CDR3 consists of 15 residues. CDR3 in amino acids: CASSTRRTSTDTQYF. CDR3 coding DNA: TGTGCCAGCAGCACCCGACGGACCAGCACAGATACGCAGTATTTT.

CDR3 amino acids: CATHNLDEQYV. Here the CDR3 DNA reads TGTGCCACCCACAACCTTGACGAGCAGTACGTC. V usage is TRBV25-1 and J usage is TRBJ2-7; D call uncertain. Trimming shortened V by 10 bases and J by 5 bases, and 12 bases separated the two germline ends. The CDR3 runs to 11 residues. Per germline, CDR1 MGHDK and CDR2 SYGVNS.

The rearrangement uses TRBV5-6 and TRBJ1-1; D call uncertain. V shed 0 bases and J shed 1 base, with 7 bases lying between them. The CDR3 is made up of 14 amino acids. Germline V CDR1 and CDR2: SGHDT, YYEEEE. CDR3 bases: TGTGCCAGCAGCTTGGCGACTTCGAACACTGAAGCTTTCTTT. It translates to CASSLATSNTEAFF. Full variable domain (missing parts from reference TRBV5-6 and TRBJ1-1): DAGVTQSPTHLIKTRGQQVTLRCSPKSGHDTVSWYQQALGQGPQFIFQYYEEEERQRGNFPDRFSGHQFPNYSSELNVNALLLGDSALYLCASSLATSNTEAFFGQGTRLTVV.

The chain links TRBV4-2 to TRBJ2-1, with a possible D match to TRBD1 (6 bases). The CDR3 has 18 amino acids. From germline, CDR1 is LGHNA and CDR2 YNFKEQ. V was trimmed by 1 base and J by 4 bases, leaving 20 bases between them. DNA of the CDR3: TGTGCCAGCAGCCAAGTTTTGTCCGGGACATCCCAATACAATGAGCAGTTCTTC. Amino acids: CASSQVLSGTSQYNEQFF.